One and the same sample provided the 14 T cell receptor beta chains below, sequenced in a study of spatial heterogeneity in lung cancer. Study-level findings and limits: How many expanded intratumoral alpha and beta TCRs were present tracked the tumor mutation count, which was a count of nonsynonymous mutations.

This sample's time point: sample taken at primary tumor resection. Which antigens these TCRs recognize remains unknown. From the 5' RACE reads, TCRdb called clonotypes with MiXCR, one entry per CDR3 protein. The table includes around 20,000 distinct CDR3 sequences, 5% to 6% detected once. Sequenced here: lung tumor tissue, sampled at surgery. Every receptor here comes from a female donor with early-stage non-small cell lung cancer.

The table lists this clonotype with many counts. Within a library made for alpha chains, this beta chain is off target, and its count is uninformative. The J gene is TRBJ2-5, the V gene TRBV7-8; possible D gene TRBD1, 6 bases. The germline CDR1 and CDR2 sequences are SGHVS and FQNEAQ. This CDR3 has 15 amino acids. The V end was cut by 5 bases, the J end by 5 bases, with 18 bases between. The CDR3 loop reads CASSRNTGPGETQYF. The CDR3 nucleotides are TGTGCCAGCAGCCGAAATACAGGGCCAGGGGAGACCCAGTACTTC.

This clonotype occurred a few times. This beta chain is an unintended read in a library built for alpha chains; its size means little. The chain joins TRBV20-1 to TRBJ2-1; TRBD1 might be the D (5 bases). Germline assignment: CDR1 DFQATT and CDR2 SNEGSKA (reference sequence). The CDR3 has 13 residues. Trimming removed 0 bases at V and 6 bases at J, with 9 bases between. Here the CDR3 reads CSARDYRRNEQFF. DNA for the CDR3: TGCAGTGCTAGAGATTACAGGCGCAATGAGCAGTTCTTC.

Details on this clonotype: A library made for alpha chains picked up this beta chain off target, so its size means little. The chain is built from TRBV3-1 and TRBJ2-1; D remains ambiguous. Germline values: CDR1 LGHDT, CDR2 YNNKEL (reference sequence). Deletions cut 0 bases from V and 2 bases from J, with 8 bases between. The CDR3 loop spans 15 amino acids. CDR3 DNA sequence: TGTGCCAGCAGCCAAGACTGGGATCCCTACAATGAGCAGTTCTTC. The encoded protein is CASSQDWDPYNEQFF.

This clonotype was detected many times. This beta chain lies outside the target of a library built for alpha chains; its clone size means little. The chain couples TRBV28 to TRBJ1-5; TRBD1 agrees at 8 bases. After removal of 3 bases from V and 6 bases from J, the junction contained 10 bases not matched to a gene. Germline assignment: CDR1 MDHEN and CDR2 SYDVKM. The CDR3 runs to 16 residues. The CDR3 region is CASSLVGQGPGQPQHF. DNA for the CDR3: TGTGCCAGCAGTTTGGTCGGACAGGGCCCAGGTCAGCCCCAGCATTTT. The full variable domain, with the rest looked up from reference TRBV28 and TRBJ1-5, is DVKVTQSSRYLVKRTGEKVFLECVQDMDHENMFWYRQDPGLGLRLIYFSYDVKMKEKGDIPEGYSVSREKKERFSLILESASTNQTSMYLCASSLVGQGPGQPQHFGDGTRLSIL.

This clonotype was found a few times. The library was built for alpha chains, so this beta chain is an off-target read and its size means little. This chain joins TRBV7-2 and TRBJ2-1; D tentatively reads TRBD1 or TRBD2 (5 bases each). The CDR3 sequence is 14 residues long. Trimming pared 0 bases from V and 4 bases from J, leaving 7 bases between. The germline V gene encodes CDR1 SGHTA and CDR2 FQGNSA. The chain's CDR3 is CASSLAGPYNEQFF. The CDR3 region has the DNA TGTGCCAGCAGCTTAGCGGGACCATACAATGAGCAGTTCTTC.

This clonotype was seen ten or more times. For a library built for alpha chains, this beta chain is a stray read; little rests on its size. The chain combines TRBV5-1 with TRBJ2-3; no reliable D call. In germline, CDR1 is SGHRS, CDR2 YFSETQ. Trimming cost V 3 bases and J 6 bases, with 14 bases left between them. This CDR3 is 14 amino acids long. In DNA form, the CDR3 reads TGCGCCAGCAGCTCTCTAACGACACGCGATACGCAGTATTTT. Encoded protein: CASSSLTTRDTQYF.

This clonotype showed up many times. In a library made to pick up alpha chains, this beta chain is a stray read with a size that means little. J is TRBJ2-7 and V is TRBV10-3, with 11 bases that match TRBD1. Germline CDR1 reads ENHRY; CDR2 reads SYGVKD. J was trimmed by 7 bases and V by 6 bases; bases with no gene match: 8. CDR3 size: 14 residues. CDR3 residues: CAISAGTGGGEQYF. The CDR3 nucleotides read TGTGCCATCAGCGCCGGGACAGGGGGTGGAGAGCAGTACTTC.

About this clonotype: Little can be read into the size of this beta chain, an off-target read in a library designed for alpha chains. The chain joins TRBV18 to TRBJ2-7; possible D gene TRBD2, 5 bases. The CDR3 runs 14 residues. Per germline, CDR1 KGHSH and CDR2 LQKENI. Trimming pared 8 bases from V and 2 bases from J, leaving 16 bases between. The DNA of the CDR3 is TGTGCCAGCGCCACAAGGGAGAAAGCCTACGAGCAGTACTTC. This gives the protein CASATREKAYEQYF.

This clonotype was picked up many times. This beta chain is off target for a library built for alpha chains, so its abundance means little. CDR3 sequence: CSGGGLAGVAQETQYF. CDR3 sequence (DNA): TGCAGCGGGGGGGGACTAGCGGGAGTAGCCCAAGAGACCCAGTACTTC. The V call is TRBV29-1, the J call TRBJ2-5; 14 nucleotides match TRBD2. CDR1 and CDR2 from the germline V gene are SQVTM and ANQGSEA. The CDR3 has 16 residues. Trimming took 7 bases from V and 1 from J; bases not matched to a gene: 8.

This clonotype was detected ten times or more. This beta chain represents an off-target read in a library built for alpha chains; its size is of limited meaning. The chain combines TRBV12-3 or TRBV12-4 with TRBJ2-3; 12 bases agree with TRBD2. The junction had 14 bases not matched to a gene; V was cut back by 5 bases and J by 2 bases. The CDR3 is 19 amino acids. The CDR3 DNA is TGTGCCAGCAGTCCCCCCGTCGGACTAGCGGGACCTTACACAGATACGCAGTATTTT. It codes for CASSPPVGLAGPYTDTQYF.

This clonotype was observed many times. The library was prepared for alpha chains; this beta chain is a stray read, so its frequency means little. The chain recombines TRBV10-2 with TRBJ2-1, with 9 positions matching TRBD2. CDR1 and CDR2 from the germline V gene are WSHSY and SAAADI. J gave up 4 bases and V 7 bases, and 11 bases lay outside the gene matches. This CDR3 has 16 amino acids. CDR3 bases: TGCGCCAGCACTAAGTCCCCTAGCGGGGCTTACAATGAGCAGTTCTTC. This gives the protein CASTKSPSGAYNEQFF.

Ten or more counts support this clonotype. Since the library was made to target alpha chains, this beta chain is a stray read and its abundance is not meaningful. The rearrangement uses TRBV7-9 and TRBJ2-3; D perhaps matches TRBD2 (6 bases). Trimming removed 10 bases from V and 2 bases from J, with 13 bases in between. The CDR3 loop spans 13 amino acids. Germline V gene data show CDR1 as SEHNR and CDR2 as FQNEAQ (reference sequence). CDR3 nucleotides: TGTGCCACCCCGGGACTCCCCACAGATACGCAGTATTTT. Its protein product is CATPGLPTDTQYF. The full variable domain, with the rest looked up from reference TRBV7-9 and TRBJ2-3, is DTGVSQNPRHKITKRGQNVTFRCDPISEHNRLYWYRQTLGQGPEFLTYFQNEAQLEKSRLLSDRFSAERPKGSFSTLEIQRTEQGDSAMYLCATPGLPTDTQYFGPGTRLTVL.

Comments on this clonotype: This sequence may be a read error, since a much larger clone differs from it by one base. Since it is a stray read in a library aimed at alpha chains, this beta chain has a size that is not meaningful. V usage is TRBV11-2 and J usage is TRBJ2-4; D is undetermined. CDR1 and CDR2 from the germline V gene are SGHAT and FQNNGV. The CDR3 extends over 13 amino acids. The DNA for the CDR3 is TGTGCCAGCAGCTTAAATGCCCAAAACATTCAGAACTTC. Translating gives CASSLNAQNIQNF. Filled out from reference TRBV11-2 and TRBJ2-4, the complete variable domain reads EAGVAQSPRYKIIEKRQSVAFWCNPISGHATLYWYQQILGQGPKLLIQFQNNGVVDDSQLPKDRFSAERLKGVDSTLKIQPAKLEDSAVYLCASSLNAQNIQNFGAGTRLSVL.

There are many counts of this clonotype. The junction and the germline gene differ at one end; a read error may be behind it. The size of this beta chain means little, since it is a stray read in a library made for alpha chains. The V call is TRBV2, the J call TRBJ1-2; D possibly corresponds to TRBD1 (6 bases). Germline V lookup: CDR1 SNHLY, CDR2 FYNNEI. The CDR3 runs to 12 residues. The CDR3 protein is CASRSGQGVRNF. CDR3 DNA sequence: TGTGCCAGCAGATCGGGACAAGGGGTCAGGAACTTC.